Shown below are 25 T cell receptor beta chains from a single sample sequenced in a study of shared clonotypes between healthy human individuals. Some clones are missing from TCRdb's copy, which holds only in-frame ones; the method was immunoSEQ multiplex PCR. Of roughly 1,000,000 clones listed, 78% were seen once; the top ten hold roughly 0.65%. Sequencing was carried out using memory CD4+ T cells from PBMCs. As to subset: CD45RA-negative fraction. Receptors were obtained from a man between 18 and 35 years old in good health. Some clones in this sample may be carry-over from other donors' samples.

For this clone: The same CDR3 also results from other DNA sequences found in this sample. V gene TRBV6-1 combines with J gene TRBJ1-5, with D unresolved. The V and J ends lost 6 bases and 3 bases respectively, with 9 bases between them. CDR3 length equals 13 residues. Germline lookup yields CDR1 MNHNS and CDR2 SASEGT. CDR3 residues: CASRAGNNQPQHF. In nucleotides, the CDR3 is TGTGCCAGCAGGGCGGGGAACAATCAGCCCCAGCATTTT.

The chain uses TRBV14 and TRBJ2-2; TRBD2 is a possible D gene (6 bases). Germline V gene lookup returns CDR1 SGHDN and CDR2 FVKESK. CDR3 length: 17 residues. Trimming cost V 0 bases and J 8 bases, with 19 bases left between them. The CDR3 loop reads CASSQDEIGTRRGELFF. For the CDR3, the DNA is TGTGCCAGCAGCCAAGATGAGATAGGGACTCGAAGGGGGGAGCTGTTTTTT. Complete variable domain (other parts from reference TRBV14 and TRBJ2-2): EAGVTQFPSHSVIEKGQTVTLRCDPISGHDNLYWYRRVMGKEIKFLLHFVKESKQDESGMPNNRFLAERTGGTYSTLKVQPAELEDSGVYFCASSQDEIGTRRGELFFGEGSRLTVL.

The chain uses TRBV5-1 and TRBJ1-1; D is possibly TRBD1 (5 bases). The ends were cut back, 1 base at V and 3 bases at J, with 10 bases in the middle. The germline CDR1 and CDR2 sequences are SGHRS and YFSETQ. The CDR3 contains 14 residues. CDR3 coding DNA: TGCGCCAGCAGCTTGCTGGGAGGGGACACTGAAGCTTTCTTT. Translated: CASSLLGGDTEAFF.

The chain employs TRBV2 and TRBJ2-2; a weak D match, TRBD2 (5 bases). Trimming stripped 6 bases from V and 3 bases from J, with 26 bases between. The length of the CDR3 is 19 residues. Germline V gives CDR1 SNHLY, CDR2 FYNNEI. Here the CDR3 reads CASRAKPLRADPDTGELFF. CDR3 bases: TGTGCCAGCAGGGCCAAACCGTTGAGAGCGGACCCTGACACCGGGGAGCTGTTTTTT.

As concerns this clone: Other nucleotide sequences in the sample specify the same CDR3. The chain links TRBV6-6 to TRBJ2-5; D unresolved. This CDR3 is 12 amino acids long. Looked up from germline, CDR1 is MNHNY and CDR2 is SVGAGI (reference sequence). Trimming shortened V by 0 bases and J by 2 bases, and 1 base separated the two germline ends. The CDR3 DNA is TGTGCCAGCAGTTACTCGCAAGAGACCCAGTACTTC. Translated: CASSYSQETQYF.

This clone appeared once. V and J are TRBV7-2 and TRBJ2-7; TRBD2 aligns across 11 bases. CDR3 length equals 15 residues. Germline values: CDR1 SGHTA, CDR2 FQGNSA. V gave up 5 bases and J gave up 2 bases; unmatched junction bases: 5. The DNA of the CDR3 is TGTGCCAGCAGCAAACTAGCGGGAGATACCTACGAGCAGTACTTC. Translating it yields CASSKLAGDTYEQYF.

V usage is TRBV15 and J usage is TRBJ1-5, with unresolved D. This CDR3 contains 15 residues. Germline loops: CDR1 LNHNV, CDR2 YYDKDF (reference sequence). V was cut by 1 base and J by 3 bases, with 10 bases left in between. The CDR3, as DNA: TGTGCCACCAGCAGAGTCGAGACAATCAATCAGCCCCAGCATTTT. This sequence encodes CATSRVETINQPQHF.

CDR3: CASSLVYLQGSSYEQYF. CDR3 nucleotide sequence: TGTGCCAGCAGCTTGGTCTACCTACAGGGGAGCTCCTACGAGCAGTACTTC. This sequence joins TRBV5-5 and TRBJ2-7, with TRBD1 identical over 7 bases. This CDR3 region has 17 residues. The V segment lost 0 bases and the J segment 0 bases; nucleotides outside the gene matches: 9. Germline CDR1 SGHKS, CDR2 YYEKEE (reference sequence). Full variable domain (remainder filled in from reference TRBV5-5 and TRBJ2-7): DAGVTQSPTHLIKTRGQQVTLRCSPISGHKSVSWYQQVLGQGPQFIFQYYEKEERGRGNFPDRFSARQFPNYSSELNVNALLLGDSALYLCASSLVYLQGSSYEQYFGPGTRLTVT.

In regard to this clone: This CDR3 is also generated by other DNA sequences in the sample. The chain recombines TRBV18 with TRBJ2-7, with D tentatively TRBD1 (6 bases). V was pared by 3 bases and J by 7 bases, with 7 bases between. Germline CDR1 KGHSH, CDR2 LQKENI. The CDR3 consists of 11 residues. The CDR3 nucleotides are TGTGCCAGCTCACCGGACAGAGAGCAGTACTTC. It yields the protein CASSPDREQYF.

This chain links TRBV6-5 with TRBJ1-5; possibly TRBD1 for D (5 bases). Germline lookup yields CDR1 MNHEY and CDR2 SVGAGI. The CDR3 sequence is 15 residues long. V gave up 6 bases and J gave up 2 bases, with 14 bases separating them. The CDR3 loop is CASRMTAYGNQPQHF. The CDR3, as DNA: TGTGCCAGCAGAATGACAGCCTATGGCAATCAGCCCCAGCATTTT.

This chain uses TRBV5-1 with TRBJ2-7; D may be TRBD1 (5 bases). Trimming removed 4 bases from V and 0 bases from J, with 8 bases in between. The CDR3 is 13 residues long. Germline CDR1 reads SGHRS; CDR2 reads YFSETQ. The CDR3 DNA reads as TGCGCCAGCAGCGAGCAGGGCTCCTACGAGCAGTACTTC. Encoded protein: CASSEQGSYEQYF.

As concerns this clone: Other DNA sequences in the same sample also yield this CDR3. The gene calls are TRBV7-9 and TRBJ1-5, with D perhaps TRBD1 (5 bases). V lost 6 bases and J lost 1, with 10 bases in between. Germline CDR1 SEHNR, CDR2 FQNEAQ (reference sequence). The CDR3 covers 14 residues. The CDR3 is CASSLQGSNQPQHF. The DNA of the CDR3 is TGTGCCAGCAGTCTCCAGGGAAGCAATCAGCCCCAGCATTTT.

V is TRBV6-6 and J is TRBJ2-7; D is tentatively TRBD1 or TRBD2 (5 bases each). CDR3 length: 16 amino acids. The V end was cut by 0 bases, the J end by 2 bases, with 14 bases between. The germline V gene encodes CDR1 MNHNY and CDR2 SVGAGI (reference sequence). The CDR3 reads CASSYSKGSQTYEQYF. In nucleotides, the CDR3 is TGTGCCAGCAGTTACTCGAAGGGGAGCCAAACCTACGAGCAGTACTTC.

The rearrangement joins TRBV27 to TRBJ2-3; tentatively, D is TRBD1 (5 bases). Germline CDR1 reads MNHEY; CDR2 reads SMNVEV (reference sequence). Trimming shortened V by 7 bases and J by 1 base, and 15 bases separated the two germline ends. The CDR3 length is 15 residues. The CDR3 region is CASKGRGFGTDTQYF. DNA for the CDR3: TGTGCCAGCAAGGGAAGGGGATTCGGCACAGATACGCAGTATTTT.

This chain connects TRBV18 to TRBJ1-4, with D maybe TRBD1 (5 bases). Germline lookup yields CDR1 KGHSH and CDR2 LQKENI. The CDR3 has 16 residues. V lost 3 bases and J lost 5, with 16 bases in between. The CDR3: CASSPRLGDFNEKLFF. The CDR3 DNA reads as TGTGCCAGCTCACCTCGGCTGGGGGACTTCAATGAAAAACTGTTTTTT.

The chain employs TRBV18 and TRBJ2-3, with D perhaps matching TRBD2 (5 bases). CDR3 size: 14 residues. V was cut by 8 bases and J by 1 base, with 13 bases left in between. From germline, CDR1 is KGHSH and CDR2 LQKENI. The CDR3 region has the DNA TGTGCCAGCACACGAAGCGGCGGCACAGATACGCAGTATTTT. It is translated as CASTRSGGTDTQYF.

The chain links TRBV5-4 to TRBJ2-5; the D gene could be TRBD1 or TRBD2 (6 bases each). Germline V gene lookup returns CDR1 SGHNT and CDR2 YYREEE (reference sequence). The CDR3 runs to 17 residues. Between the trimmed V and J ends, which lost 4 bases and 6 bases, there was a span of 25 bases. In DNA, the CDR3 is TGTGCCAGCAGCCCCCTCGGTGCCGGGAGAGGGGGGAAGACCCAGTACTTC. Translated: CASSPLGAGRGGKTQYF.

This clone was counted a few times. The chain has TRBV6-5 and TRBJ2-7, with 8 bases identical to TRBD1. CDR3 size: 16 residues. The V segment lost 0 bases and the J segment 4 bases; nucleotides outside the gene matches: 8. Germline V gene data show CDR1 as MNHEY and CDR2 as SVGAGI. CDR3 coding DNA: TGTGCCAGCAGTTACTCGATCACAAACAGGGGGTACGAGCAGTACTTC. Its translation: CASSYSITNRGYEQYF.

This clone has just one count. The chain recombines TRBV9 with TRBJ2-3, with no clear D. The CDR3 is 13 residues long. V gave up 4 bases and J gave up 5 bases, with 11 bases separating them. In germline, CDR1 is SGDLS, CDR2 YYNGEE. The CDR3 sequence: CASSSLWGDTQYF. The DNA for the CDR3 is TGTGCCAGCAGCTCCCTGTGGGGAGATACGCAGTATTTT. The full variable domain, with the rest looked up from reference TRBV9 and TRBJ2-3, is DSGVTQTPKHLITATGQRVTLRCSPRSGDLSVYWYQQSLDQGLQFLIQYYNGEERAKGNILERFSAQQFPDLHSELNLSSLELGDSALYFCASSSLWGDTQYFGPGTRLTVL.

The rearrangement links TRBV28 to TRBJ2-5; 8 bases align to TRBD2. CDR3 size: 15 residues. The V gene's germline CDR1 is MDHEN and CDR2 SYDVKM. The ends lost 4 bases at V and 5 bases at J; junction bases unmatched: 9. The CDR3 DNA reads as TGTGCCAGCAGTTCGTCAGGACTAGCCCTGGAGACCCAGTACTTC. Amino acid sequence: CASSSSGLALETQYF.

V is TRBV5-1 and J is TRBJ1-2; possibly TRBD1 for D (6 bases). The length of the CDR3 is 16 residues. The V gene lost 0 bases and the J gene lost 4 bases, with 16 bases spanning the gap. Germline values: CDR1 SGHRS, CDR2 YFSETQ. CDR3 sequence reads: CASSLDQIGGVYGYTF. The CDR3 DNA follows: TGCGCCAGCAGCTTGGACCAAATAGGGGGGGTCTATGGCTACACCTTC.

This chain connects TRBV4-1 to TRBJ2-1; 12 positions agree with TRBD1. J gave up 10 bases and V 3 bases, and 10 bases lay outside the gene matches. The germline V gene has CDR1 MGHRA and CDR2 YSYEKL. This CDR3 has 16 amino acids. Here the CDR3 reads CASSQPGQGAYNEQFF. CDR3 coding DNA: TGCGCCAGCAGCCAGCCGGGACAGGGGGCCTATAACGAGCAGTTCTTC.

A note on this clone: The same CDR3 also results from other DNA sequences found in this sample. The V call is TRBV7-9, the J call TRBJ2-7; either TRBD1 or TRBD2 may supply D (5 bases each). V was clipped by 3 bases and J by 6 bases, with 9 bases between them. CDR1 is SEHNR, CDR2 FQNEAQ, per germline (reference sequence). The CDR3 runs 12 residues. In nucleotides, the CDR3 is TGTGCCAGCAGCTTCCCGGGGACCGAGCAGTACTTC. Translated, it gives CASSFPGTEQYF.

The CDR3 loop is CAWSENGGYTF. The CDR3 coding sequence is TGTGCCTGGAGTGAAAACGGGGGCTACACCTTC. This chain joins TRBV30 and TRBJ1-2; no clear D. The CDR3 totals 11 residues. Germline V gene lookup returns CDR1 GTSNPN and CDR2 SVGIG (reference sequence). V was shortened by 1 base and J by 8 bases, with 8 bases between the two germline ends.

Only a few counts were recorded for this clone. The chain has TRBV25-1 and TRBJ2-6; D perhaps matches TRBD1 (5 bases). Germline loops: CDR1 MGHDK, CDR2 SYGVNS. This CDR3 has 14 amino acids. The CDR3 nucleotides are TGTGCGAGAAGGGGATCCTCTGGGGCCAACGTCCTGACTTTC. Its protein is CARRGSSGANVLTF.